These T cell receptor beta chains were read from a single sample in a study of cytomegalovirus exposure and HLA in healthy donors. Sequencing used immunoSEQ multiplex PCR; TCRdb keeps in-frame clones, though not all of them. The sample records about 170,000 clones, roughly 84% being singletons. Sample: PBMCs. The receptors here all came from a boy between 2 and 10 years old in good health and CMV-seronegative. Both conserved end residues are part of each CDR3.

V: TRBV10-3
J: TRBJ1-1
CDR3: CAILDAEAGMNTEAFF

V: TRBV6-6
J: TRBJ1-5
CDR3: CASSFPPGQVYQPQHF

V: TRBV28
J: TRBJ1-2
CDR3: CASSSGTGGAHGYTF

V: TRBV30
J: TRBJ2-7
CDR3: CAWSAGRSYEQYF

V: TRBV10-2
J: TRBJ2-7
CDR3: CASSARGTSGNSYEQYF

V: TRBV1
J: TRBJ2-2
CDR3: CTSSPVGSSGSLRAGELFF

V: TRBV19
J: TRBJ2-3
CDR3: CASSMSRVGRDTQYF

V: TRBV11-2
J: TRBJ2-7
CDR3: CASSRSGYPYEQYF

V: TRBV4-1
J: TRBJ2-1
CDR3: CASSHYTREEQFF

V: TRBV11-3
J: TRBJ2-7
CDR3: CASSYSGGEQYF

V: TRBV29-1
J: TRBJ1-1
CDR3: CSGDQGGSMRTEAFF